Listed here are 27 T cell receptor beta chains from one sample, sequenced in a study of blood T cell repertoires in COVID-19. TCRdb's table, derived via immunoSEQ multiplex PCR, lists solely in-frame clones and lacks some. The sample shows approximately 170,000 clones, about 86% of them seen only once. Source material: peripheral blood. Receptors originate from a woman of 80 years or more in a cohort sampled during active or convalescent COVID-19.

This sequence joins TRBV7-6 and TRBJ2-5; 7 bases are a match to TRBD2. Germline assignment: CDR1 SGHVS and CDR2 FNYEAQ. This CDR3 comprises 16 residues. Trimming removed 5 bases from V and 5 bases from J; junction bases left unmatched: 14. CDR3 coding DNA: TGTGCCAGCAGCCGACGCCCGGGACTACCGTTGGAGACCCAGTACTTC. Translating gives CASSRRPGLPLETQYF. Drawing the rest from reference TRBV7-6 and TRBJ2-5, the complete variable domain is GAGVSQSPRYKVTKRGQDVALRCDPISGHVSLYWYRQALGQGPEFLTYFNYEAQQDKSGLPNDRFSAERPEGSISTLTIQRTEQRDSAMYRCASSRRPGLPLETQYFGPGTRLLVL.

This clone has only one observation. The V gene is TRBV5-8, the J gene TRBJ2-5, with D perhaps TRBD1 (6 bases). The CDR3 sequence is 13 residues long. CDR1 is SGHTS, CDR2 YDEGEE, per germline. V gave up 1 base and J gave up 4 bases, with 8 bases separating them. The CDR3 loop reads CASSLRGGETQYF. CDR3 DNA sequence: TGTGCCAGCAGCTTGCGAGGGGGAGAGACCCAGTACTTC. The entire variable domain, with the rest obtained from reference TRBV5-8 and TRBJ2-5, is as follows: EAGVTQSPTHLIKTRGQQATLRCSPISGHTSVYWYQQALGLGLQFLLWYDEGEERNRGNFPPRFSGRQFPNYSSELNVNALELEDSALYLCASSLRGGETQYFGPGTRLLVL.

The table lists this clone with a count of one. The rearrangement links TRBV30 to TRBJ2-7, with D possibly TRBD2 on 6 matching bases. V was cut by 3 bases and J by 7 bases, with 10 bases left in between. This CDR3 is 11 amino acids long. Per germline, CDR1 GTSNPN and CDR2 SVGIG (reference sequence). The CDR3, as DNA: TGTGCCTGGAGCGGTCGGGGGGAGCAGTACTTC. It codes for CAWSGRGEQYF.

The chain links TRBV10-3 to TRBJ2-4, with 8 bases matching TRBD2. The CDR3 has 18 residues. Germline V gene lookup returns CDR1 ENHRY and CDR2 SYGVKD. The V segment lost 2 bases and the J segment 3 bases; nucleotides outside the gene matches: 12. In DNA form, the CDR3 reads TGTGCCATCAGTGAGACGTCGGGAGGGGGGCAAGTCAAAAACATTCAGTACTTC. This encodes CAISETSGGGQVKNIQYF.

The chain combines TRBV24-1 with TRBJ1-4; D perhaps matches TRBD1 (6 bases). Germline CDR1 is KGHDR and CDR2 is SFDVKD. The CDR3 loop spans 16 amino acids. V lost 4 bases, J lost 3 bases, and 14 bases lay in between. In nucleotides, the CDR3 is TGTGCCACCAGTGACCGCGGTGCAGGGGCTAATGAAAAACTGTTTTTT. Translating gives CATSDRGAGANEKLFF.

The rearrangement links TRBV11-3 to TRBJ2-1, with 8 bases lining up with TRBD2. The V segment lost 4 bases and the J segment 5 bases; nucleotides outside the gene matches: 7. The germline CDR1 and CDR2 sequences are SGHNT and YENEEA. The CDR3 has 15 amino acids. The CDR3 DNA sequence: TGTGCCAGCAGCTCGATGGGCGGGGGGAACAATGAGCAGTTCTTC. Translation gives CASSSMGGGNNEQFF.

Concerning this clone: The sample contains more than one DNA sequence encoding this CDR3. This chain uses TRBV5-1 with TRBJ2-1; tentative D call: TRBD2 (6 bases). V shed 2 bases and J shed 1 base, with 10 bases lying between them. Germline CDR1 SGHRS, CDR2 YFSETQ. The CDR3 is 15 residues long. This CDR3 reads CASSFRDSSYNEQFF. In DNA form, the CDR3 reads TGCGCCAGCAGCTTCCGGGACTCTTCCTACAATGAGCAGTTCTTC.

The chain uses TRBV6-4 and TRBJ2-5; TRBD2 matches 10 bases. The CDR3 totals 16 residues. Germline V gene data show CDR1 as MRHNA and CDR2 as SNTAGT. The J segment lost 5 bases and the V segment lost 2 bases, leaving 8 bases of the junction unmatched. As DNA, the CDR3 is TGTGCCAGCAGTGACAGGACTTCTAGCGGGGGCGAGACCCAGTACTTC. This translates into CASSDRTSSGGETQYF.

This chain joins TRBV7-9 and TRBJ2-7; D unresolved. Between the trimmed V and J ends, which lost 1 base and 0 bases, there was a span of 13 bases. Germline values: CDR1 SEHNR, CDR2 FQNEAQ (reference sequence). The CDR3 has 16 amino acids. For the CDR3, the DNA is TGTGCCAGCAGCTTAGGTGGCCGATCCCGCTCCTACGAGCAGTACTTC. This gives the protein CASSLGGRSRSYEQYF.

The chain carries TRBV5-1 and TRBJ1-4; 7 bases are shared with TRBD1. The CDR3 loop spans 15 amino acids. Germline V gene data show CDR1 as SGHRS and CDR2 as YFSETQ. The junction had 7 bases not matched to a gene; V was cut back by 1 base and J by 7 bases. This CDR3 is CASSLMTGPGEKLFF. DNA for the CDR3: TGCGCCAGCAGCTTGATGACAGGGCCGGGTGAAAAACTGTTTTTT.

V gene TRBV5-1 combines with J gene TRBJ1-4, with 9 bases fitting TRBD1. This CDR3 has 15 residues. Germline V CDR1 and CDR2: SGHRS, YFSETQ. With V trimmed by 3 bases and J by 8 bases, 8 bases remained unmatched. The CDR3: CASSSTGTGKEKLFF. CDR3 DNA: TGCGCCAGCAGCTCCACCGGGACAGGGAAGGAAAAACTGTTTTTT.

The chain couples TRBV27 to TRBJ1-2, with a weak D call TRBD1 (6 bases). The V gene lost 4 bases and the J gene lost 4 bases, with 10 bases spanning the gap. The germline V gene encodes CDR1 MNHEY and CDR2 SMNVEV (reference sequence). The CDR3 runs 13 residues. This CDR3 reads CASSSQQGYGYTF. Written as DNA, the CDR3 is TGTGCCAGCAGTTCCCAACAGGGCTATGGCTACACCTTC.

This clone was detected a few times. CDR3 protein: CASSQERPPLTGELFF. The CDR3 nucleotides read TGCGCCAGCAGCCAAGAGAGGCCCCCTTTAACCGGGGAGCTGTTTTTT. The chain is built from TRBV4-3 and TRBJ2-2; D uncertain. The V end was cut by 0 bases, the J end by 5 bases, with 13 bases between. The CDR3 length is 16 residues. The germline V gene encodes CDR1 LGHNA and CDR2 YSLEER.

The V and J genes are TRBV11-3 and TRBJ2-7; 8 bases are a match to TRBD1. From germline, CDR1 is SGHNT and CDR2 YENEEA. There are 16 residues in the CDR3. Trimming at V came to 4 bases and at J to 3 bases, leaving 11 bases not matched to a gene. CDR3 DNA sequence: TGTGCCAGCAGCTCACCAGTCCGGACAGGGAACTACGAGCAGTACTTC. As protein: CASSSPVRTGNYEQYF.

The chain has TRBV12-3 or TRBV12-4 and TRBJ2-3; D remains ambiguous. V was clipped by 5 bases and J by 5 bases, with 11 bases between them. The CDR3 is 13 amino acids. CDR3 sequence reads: CASSPIPRDTQYF. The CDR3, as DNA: TGTGCCAGCAGTCCAATACCGCGAGATACGCAGTATTTT.

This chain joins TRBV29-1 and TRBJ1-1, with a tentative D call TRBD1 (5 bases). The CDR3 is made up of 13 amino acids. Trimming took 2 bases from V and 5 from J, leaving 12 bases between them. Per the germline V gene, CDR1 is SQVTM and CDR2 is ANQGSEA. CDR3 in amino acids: CSVEKSQGTEAFF. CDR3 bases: TGCAGCGTTGAAAAGAGTCAGGGTACTGAAGCTTTCTTT. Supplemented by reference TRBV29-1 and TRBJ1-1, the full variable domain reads SAVISQKPSRDICQRGTSLTIQCQVDSQVTMMFWYRQQPGQSLTLIATANQGSEATYESGFVIDKFPISRPNLTFSTLTVSNMSPEDSSIYLCSVEKSQGTEAFFGQGTRLTVV.

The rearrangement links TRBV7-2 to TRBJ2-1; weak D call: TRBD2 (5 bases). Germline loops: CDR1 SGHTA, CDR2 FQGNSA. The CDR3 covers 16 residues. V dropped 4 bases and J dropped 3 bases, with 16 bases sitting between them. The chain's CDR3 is CASSSRENLGYNEQFF. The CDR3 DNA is TGTGCCAGCAGCTCAAGGGAGAACCTAGGCTACAATGAGCAGTTCTTC.

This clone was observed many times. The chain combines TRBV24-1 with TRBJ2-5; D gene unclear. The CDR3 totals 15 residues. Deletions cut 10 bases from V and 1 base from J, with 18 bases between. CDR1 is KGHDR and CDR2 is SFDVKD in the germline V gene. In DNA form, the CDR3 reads TGTGCCACTGGGCTGGCCGGCGCGTTCCAAGAGACCCAGTACTTC. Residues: CATGLAGAFQETQYF.

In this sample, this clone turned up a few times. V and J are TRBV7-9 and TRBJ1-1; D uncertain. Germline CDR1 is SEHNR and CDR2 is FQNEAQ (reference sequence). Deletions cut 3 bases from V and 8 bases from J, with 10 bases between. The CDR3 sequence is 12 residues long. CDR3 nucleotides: TGTGCCAGCAGCTTTCAAGGCAGGGAAGCTTTCTTT. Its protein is CASSFQGREAFF.

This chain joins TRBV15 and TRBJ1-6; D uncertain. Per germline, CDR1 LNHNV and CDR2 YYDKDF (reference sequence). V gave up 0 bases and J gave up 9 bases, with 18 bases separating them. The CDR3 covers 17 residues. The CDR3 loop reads CATSREDIWQRVSPLHF. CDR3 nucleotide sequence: TGTGCCACCAGCAGAGAAGATATATGGCAGCGTGTTTCACCCCTCCACTTT.

The DNA of the CDR3 is TGCGCCAGCCGCAAAGAGAGGCAGTCCGAGCAGTTCTTC. Translated: CASRKERQSEQFF. This sequence joins TRBV5-1 and TRBJ2-1; D is unclear. With 7 bases removed from V and 10 bases from J, the gap between germline ends came to 18 bases. The CDR3 has 13 residues. Germline V gene data show CDR1 as SGHRS and CDR2 as YFSETQ.

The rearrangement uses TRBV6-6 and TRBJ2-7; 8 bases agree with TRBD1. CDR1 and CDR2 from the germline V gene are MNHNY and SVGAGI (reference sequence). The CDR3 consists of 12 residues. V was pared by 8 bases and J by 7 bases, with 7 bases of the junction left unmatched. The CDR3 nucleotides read TGTGCCAGCCGACAGGGGAGCGCGGAGCAGTACGTC. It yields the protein CASRQGSAEQYV.

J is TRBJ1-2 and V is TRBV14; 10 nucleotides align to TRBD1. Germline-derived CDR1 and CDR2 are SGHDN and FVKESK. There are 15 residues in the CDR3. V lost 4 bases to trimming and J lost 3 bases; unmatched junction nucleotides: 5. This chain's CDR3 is CASSRTGQGYYGYTF. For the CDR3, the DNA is TGTGCCAGCAGCCGAACGGGACAGGGGTACTATGGCTACACCTTC.

CDR3 DNA sequence: TGTGCCAGCAGTGAAGTAGCGGGGTTGTACAATGAGCAGTTCTTC. Its protein product is CASSEVAGLYNEQFF. The chain has TRBV2 and TRBJ2-1; 8 bases align to TRBD2. This CDR3 has 15 amino acids. After removal of 1 base from V and 4 bases from J, the junction contained 3 bases not matched to a gene. CDR1 is SNHLY and CDR2 is FYNNEI in the germline V gene.

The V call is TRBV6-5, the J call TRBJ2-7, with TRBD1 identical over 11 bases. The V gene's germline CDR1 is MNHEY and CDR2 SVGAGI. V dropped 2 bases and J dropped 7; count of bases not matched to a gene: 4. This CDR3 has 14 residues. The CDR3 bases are TGTGCCAGCAGTTACCGGGACAGGGGGTGGGAGCAGTACTTC. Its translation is CASSYRDRGWEQYF.

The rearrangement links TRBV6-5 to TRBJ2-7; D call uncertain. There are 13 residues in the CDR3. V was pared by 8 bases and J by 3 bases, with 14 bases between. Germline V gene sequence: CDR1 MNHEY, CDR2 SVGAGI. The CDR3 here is CASRPGLDYEQYV. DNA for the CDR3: TGTGCCAGCCGTCCAGGCCTTGACTACGAGCAGTACGTC.

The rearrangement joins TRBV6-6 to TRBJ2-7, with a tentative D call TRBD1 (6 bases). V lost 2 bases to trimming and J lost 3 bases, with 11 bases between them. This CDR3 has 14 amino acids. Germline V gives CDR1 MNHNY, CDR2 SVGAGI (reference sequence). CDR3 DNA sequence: TGTGCCAGCAGTTACACACCGGACAGCTACGAGCAGTACGTC. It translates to CASSYTPDSYEQYV.